The clone carrying this TCR beta chain appeared many times. No cell sorting was done before RNA was extracted from the tissue. The CDR3 runs 15 residues. The J segment lost 7 bases and the V segment lost 3 bases, leaving 8 bases of the junction unmatched. These data originate in a study of tumor and adjacent non-tumor tissue in lung cancer. Three rounds of nested PCR, following a modified ARM-PCR protocol, produced the TCRbeta library. TCRdb recomputed calls from the multiplex PCR reads with MiXCR, one row per CDR3 protein. The repertoire holds roughly 93,000 distinct CDR3 sequences, with 67% as singletons.

The rearrangement links TRBV12-3 or TRBV12-4 to TRBJ2-1; 8 bases map to TRBD2. The source material was lung tumor tissue. The TCR was taken from a man between 60 and 75 years old with non-small cell lung cancer. The CDR3 sequence is CASSFSGGRGNEQFF. Here the CDR3 DNA reads TGTGCCAGCAGTTTCTCGGGGGGGCGTGGGAATGAGCAGTTCTTC.